This T cell receptor (beta chain) was identified in a study of blood T cell repertoires in COVID-19. Libraries were prepared by immunoSEQ multiplex PCR; TCRdb keeps only in-frame clonotypes and omits some of them. The sample gives 90,000 to 100,000 clones, roughly 90% of which show up once; approximately 1.6% is in the top ten. Germline CDR1 is ENHRY and CDR2 is SYGVKD. CDR3 length: 11 amino acids. Deletions cut 11 bases from V and 6 bases from J, with 11 bases between. Only one count was recorded for this clone. The source material was peripheral blood. The clonotype was recovered from an elderly man with acute or convalescent COVID-19. J is TRBJ2-4 and V is TRBV10-3, with D tentatively TRBD2 (6 bases). The CDR3: CASRDGNIQYF. CDR3 nucleotide sequence: TGTGCCTCGCGGGACGGAAACATTCAGTACTTC.